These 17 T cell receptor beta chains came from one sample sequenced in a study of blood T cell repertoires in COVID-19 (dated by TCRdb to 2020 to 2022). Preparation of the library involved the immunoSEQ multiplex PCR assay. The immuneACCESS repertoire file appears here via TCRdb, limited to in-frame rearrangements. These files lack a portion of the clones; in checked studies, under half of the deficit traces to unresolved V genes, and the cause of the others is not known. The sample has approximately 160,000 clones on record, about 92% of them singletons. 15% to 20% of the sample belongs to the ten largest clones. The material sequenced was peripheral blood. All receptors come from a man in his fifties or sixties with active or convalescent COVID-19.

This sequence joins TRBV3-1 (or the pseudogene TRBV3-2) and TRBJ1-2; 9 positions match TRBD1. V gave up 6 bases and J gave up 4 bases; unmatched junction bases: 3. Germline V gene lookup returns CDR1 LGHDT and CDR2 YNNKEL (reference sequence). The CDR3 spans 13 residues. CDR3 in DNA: TGTGCCAGCAGGGGGACAGGGTTCTATGGCTACACCTTC. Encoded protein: CASRGTGFYGYTF.

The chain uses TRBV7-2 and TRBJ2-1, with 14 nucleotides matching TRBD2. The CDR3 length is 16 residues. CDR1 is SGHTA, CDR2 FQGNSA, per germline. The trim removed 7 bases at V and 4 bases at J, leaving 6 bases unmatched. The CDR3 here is CASTPTSGGAYNEQFF. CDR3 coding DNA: TGTGCCAGCACCCCGACTAGCGGGGGGGCTTACAATGAGCAGTTCTTC.

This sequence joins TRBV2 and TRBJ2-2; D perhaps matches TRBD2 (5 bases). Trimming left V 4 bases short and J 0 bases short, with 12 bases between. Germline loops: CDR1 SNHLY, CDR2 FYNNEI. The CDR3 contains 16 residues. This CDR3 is CASSVGRLSNTGELFF. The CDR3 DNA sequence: TGTGCCAGCAGTGTTGGGAGACTTTCGAACACCGGGGAGCTGTTTTTT.

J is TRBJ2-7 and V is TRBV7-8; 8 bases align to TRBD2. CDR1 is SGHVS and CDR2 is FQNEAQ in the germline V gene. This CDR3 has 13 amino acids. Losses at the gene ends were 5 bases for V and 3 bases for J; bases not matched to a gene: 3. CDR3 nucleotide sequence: TGTGCCAGCAGCCCGGCGGGGGGCTACGAGCAGTACTTC. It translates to CASSPAGGYEQYF.

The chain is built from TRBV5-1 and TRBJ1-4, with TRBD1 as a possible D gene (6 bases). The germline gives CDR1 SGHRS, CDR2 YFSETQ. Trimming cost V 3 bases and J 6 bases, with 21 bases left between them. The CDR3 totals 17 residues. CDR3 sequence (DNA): TGCGCCAGCAGCTGGCTCCCGAGGGGGGGAGAGGATGAAAAACTGTTTTTT. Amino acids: CASSWLPRGGEDEKLFF.

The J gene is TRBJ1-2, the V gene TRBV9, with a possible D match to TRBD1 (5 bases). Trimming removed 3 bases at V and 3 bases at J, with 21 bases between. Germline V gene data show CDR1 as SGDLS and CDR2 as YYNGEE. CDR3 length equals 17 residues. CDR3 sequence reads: CASSALYGAWDDYGYTF. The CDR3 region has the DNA TGTGCCAGCAGCGCCCTTTATGGGGCGTGGGATGACTATGGCTACACCTTC.

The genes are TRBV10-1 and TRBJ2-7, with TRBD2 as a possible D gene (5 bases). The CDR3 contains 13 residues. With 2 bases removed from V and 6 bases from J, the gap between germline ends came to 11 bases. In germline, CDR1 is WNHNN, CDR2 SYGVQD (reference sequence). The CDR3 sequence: CASSEQLGSEQYF. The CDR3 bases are TGCGCCAGCAGTGAGCAACTTGGGAGCGAGCAGTACTTC.

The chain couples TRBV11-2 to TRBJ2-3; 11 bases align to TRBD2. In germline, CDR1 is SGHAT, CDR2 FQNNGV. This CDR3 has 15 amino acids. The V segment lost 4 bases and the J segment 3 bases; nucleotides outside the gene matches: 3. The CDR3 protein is CASSYGTSGTDTQYF. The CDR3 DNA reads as TGTGCCAGCAGCTACGGGACTAGCGGTACAGATACGCAGTATTTT.

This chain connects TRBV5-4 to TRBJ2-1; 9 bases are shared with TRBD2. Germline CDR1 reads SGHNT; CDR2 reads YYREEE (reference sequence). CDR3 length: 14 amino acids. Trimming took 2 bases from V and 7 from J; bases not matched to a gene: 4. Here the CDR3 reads CASSFGGRVNEQFF. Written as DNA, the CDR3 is TGTGCCAGCAGCTTCGGCGGGAGGGTTAATGAGCAGTTCTTC.

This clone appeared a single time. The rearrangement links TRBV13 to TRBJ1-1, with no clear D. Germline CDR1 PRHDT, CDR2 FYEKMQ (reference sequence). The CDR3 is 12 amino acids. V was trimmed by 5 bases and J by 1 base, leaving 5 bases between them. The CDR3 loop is CASSNKNTEAFF. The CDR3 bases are TGTGCCAGCAGCAACAAGAACACTGAAGCTTTCTTT.

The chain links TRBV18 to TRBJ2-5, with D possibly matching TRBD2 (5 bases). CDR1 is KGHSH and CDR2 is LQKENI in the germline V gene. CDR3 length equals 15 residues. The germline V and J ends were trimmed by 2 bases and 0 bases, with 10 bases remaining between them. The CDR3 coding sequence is TGTGCCAGCTCACCAATCGAGGGAGACCAAGAGACCCAGTACTTC. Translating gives CASSPIEGDQETQYF.

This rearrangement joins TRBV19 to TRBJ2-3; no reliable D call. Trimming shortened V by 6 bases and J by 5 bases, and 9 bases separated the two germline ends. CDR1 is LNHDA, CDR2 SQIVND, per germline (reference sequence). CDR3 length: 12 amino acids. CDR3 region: CASRPTGDTQYF. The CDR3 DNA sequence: TGTGCCAGTAGGCCTACGGGAGATACGCAGTATTTT.

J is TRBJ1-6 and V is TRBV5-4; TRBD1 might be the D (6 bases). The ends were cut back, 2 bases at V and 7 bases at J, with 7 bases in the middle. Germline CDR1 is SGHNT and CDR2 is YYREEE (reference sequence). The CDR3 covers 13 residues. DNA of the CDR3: TGTGCCAGCAGCTTTCAGGGGAATTCACCCCTCCACTTT. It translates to CASSFQGNSPLHF. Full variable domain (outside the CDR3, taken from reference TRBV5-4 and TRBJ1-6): ETGVTQSPTHLIKTRGQQVTLRCSSQSGHNTVSWYQQALGQGPQFIFQYYREEENGRGNFPPRFSGLQFPNYSSELNVNALELDDSALYLCASSFQGNSPLHFGNGTRLTVT.

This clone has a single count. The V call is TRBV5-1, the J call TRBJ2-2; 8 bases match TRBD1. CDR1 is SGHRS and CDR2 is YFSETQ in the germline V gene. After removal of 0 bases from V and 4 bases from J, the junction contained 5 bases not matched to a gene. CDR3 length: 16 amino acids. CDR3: CASSLETGARTGELFF. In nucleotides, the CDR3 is TGCGCCAGCAGCTTGGAGACAGGGGCCCGCACCGGGGAGCTGTTTTTT.

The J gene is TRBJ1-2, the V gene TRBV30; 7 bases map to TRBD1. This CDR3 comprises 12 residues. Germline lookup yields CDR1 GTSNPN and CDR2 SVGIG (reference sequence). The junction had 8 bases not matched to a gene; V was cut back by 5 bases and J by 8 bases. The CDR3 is CAWERQGWGYTF. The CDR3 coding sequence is TGTGCCTGGGAGAGACAGGGTTGGGGCTACACCTTC. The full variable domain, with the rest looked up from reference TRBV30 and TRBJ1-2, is SQTIHQWPATLVQPVGSPLSLECTVEGTSNPNLYWYRQAAGRGLQLLFYSVGIGQISSEVPQNLSASRPQDRQFILSSKKLLLSDSGFYLCAWERQGWGYTFGSGTRLTVV.

The CDR3 loop reads CAKIDNEQFF. The DNA for the CDR3 is TGTGCCAAAATCGACAATGAGCAGTTCTTC. The chain has TRBV24-1 and TRBJ2-1; D is unresolved. The CDR3 length is 10 residues. CDR1 KGHDR and CDR2 SFDVKD come from the germline V gene. With 11 bases removed from V and 5 bases from J, the gap between germline ends came to 6 bases.

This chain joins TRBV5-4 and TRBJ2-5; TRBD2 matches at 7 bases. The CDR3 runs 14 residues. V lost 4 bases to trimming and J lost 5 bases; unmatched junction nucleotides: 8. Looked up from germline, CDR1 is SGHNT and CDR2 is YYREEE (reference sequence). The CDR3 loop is CASSPAGRKETQYF. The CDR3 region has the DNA TGTGCCAGCAGCCCGGCCGGGAGGAAGGAGACCCAGTACTTC.